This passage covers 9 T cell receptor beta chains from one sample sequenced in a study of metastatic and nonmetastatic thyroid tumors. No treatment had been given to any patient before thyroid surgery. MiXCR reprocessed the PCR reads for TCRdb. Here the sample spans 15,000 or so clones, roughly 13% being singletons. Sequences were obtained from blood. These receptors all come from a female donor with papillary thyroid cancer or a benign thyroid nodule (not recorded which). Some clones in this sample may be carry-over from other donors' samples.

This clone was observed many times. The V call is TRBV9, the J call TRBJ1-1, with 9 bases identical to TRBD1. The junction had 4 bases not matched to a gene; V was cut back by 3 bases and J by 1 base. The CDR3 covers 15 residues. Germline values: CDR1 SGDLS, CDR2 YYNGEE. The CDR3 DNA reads TGTGCCAGCAGCGCGTGGGACAGGGCGAACACTGAAGCTTTCTTT. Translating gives CASSAWDRANTEAFF. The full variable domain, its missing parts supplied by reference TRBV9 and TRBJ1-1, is DSGVTQTPKHLITATGQRVTLRCSPRSGDLSVYWYQQSLDQGLQFLIQYYNGEERAKGNILERFSAQQFPDLHSELNLSSLELGDSALYFCASSAWDRANTEAFFGQGTRLTVV.

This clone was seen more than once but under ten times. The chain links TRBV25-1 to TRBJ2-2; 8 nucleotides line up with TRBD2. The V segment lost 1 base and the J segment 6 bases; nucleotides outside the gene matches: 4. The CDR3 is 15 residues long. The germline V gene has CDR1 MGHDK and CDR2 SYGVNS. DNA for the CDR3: TGTGCCAGCAGTGAATCCGGGAGGGCCGCCGGGGAGCTGTTTTTT. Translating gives CASSESGRAAGELFF.

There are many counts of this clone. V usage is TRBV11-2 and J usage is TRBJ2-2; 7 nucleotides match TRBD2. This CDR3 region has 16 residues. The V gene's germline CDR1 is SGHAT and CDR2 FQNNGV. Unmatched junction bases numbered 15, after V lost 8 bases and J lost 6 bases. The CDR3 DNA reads TGTGCCAGCGCCGCACCCGGTTGGGGGGGAGCCGGGGAGCTGTTTTTT. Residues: CASAAPGWGGAGELFF.

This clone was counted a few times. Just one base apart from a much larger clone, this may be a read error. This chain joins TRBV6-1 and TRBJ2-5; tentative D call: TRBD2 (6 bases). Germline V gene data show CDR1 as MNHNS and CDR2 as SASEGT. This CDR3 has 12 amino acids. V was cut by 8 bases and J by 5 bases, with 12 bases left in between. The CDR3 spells CASGRLGETQYF. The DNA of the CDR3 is TGTGCCAGCGGTAGACTAGGGGAGACCCAGTACTTC.

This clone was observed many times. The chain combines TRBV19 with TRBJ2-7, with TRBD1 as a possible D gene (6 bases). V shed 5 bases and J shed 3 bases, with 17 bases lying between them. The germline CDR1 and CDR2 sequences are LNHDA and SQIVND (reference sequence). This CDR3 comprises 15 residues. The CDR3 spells CASSQPGTPIYEQYF. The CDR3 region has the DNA TGTGCCAGTAGTCAACCCGGGACACCAATCTACGAGCAGTACTTC. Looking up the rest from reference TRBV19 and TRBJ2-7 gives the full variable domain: DGGITQSPKYLFRKEGQNVTLSCEQNLNHDAMYWYRQDPGQGLRLIYYSQIVNDFQKGDIAEGYSVSREKKESFPLTVTSAQKNPTAFYLCASSQPGTPIYEQYFGPGTRLTVT.

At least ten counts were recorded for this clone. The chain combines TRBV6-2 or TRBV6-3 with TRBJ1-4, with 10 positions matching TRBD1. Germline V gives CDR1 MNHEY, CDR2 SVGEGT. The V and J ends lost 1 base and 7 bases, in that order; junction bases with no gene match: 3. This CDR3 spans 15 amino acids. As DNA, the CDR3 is TGTGCCAGCAGTTACTGGGACAGGGGAGGTGAAAAACTGTTTTTT. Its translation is CASSYWDRGGEKLFF.

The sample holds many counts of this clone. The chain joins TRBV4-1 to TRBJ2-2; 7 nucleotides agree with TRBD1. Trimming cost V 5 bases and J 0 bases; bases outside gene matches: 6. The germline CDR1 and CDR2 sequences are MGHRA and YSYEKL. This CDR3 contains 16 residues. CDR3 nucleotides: TGCGCCAGCAGCGACCAGGACAGGACGAACACCGGGGAGCTGTTTTTT. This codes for CASSDQDRTNTGELFF.

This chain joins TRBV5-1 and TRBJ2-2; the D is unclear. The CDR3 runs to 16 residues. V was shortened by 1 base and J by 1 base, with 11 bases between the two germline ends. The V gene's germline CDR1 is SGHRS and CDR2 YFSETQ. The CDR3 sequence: CASSLRWSRNTGELFF. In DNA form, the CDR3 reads TGCGCCAGCAGCTTGCGCTGGTCCAGGAACACCGGGGAGCTGTTTTTT. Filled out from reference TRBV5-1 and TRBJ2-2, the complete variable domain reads KAGVTQTPRYLIKTRGQQVTLSCSPISGHRSVSWYQQTPGQGLQFLFEYFSETQRNKGNFPGRFSGRQFSNSRSEMNVSTLELGDSALYLCASSLRWSRNTGELFFGEGSRLTVL.

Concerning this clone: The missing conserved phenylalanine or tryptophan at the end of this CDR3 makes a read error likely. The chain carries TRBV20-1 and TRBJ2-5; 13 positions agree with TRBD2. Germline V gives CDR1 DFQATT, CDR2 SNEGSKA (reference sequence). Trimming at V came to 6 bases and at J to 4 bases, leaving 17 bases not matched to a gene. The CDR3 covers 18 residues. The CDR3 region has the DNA TGCAGTGCCTACTCCGGGACTAGCGGGATGGCCGCACGAGAGACCCAGTACCTC. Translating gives CSAYSGTSGMAARETQYL.